The sequence of this TCR beta chain was determined in a study of CXCR3-negative and CXCR3-positive naive CD8 T cells. Study-wide findings and caveats: In CXCR3-positive naive cells, the TRB CDR3s were more hydrophobic than in CXCR3-negative naive cells.

TRB cDNA libraries were made by UMI-labeled 5' RACE. TCRdb reprocessed the 5' RACE reads and keeps a single row for each CDR3 protein, giving no DNA. Across over 95,000 distinct CDR3 sequences, the top ten clones capture about 0.35% of the sample. Concerning this clonotype itself: As yet, its antigen is unknown.

The sequence came from a human donor in good health. Some clones in this sample may be carry-over from other donors' samples. Input material: naive CXCR3+ CD8+ T cells from blood. Subset in this sample: CD45RO-CCR7+CD27+CD95- naive CD8+ T cells expressing CXCR3 (TNR3+).

The CDR3 spells CASSQADSSYEQYF. The chain combines TRBV4-2 with TRBJ2-7. The CDR3 has 14 amino acids. From germline, CDR1 is LGHNA and CDR2 YNFKEQ.